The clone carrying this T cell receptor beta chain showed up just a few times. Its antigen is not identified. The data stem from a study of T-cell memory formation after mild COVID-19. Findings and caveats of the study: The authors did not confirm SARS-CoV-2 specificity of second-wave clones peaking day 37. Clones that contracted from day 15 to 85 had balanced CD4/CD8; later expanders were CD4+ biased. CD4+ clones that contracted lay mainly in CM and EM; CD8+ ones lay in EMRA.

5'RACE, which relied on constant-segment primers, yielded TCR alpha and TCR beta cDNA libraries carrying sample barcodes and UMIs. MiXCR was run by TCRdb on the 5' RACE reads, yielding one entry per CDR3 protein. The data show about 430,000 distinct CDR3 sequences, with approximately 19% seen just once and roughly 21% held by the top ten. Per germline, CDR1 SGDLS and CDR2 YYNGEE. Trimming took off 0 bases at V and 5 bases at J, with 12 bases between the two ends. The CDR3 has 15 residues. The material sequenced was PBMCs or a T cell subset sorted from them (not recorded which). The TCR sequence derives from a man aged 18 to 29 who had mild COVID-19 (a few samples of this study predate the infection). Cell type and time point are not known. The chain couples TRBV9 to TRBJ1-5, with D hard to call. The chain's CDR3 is CASSVAGLQHQPQHF. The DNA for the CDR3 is TGTGCCAGCAGCGTAGCTGGTCTACAGCATCAGCCCCAGCATTTT.